Presented here are 17 T cell receptor beta chains from one specimen sequenced in a study of vaccination effects on CD4 cells after COVID-19. The assay was immunoSEQ multiplex PCR, and TCRdb's table has in-frame clones only and misses some. Of about 69,000 clones in the sample, 76% were seen once. No antigen is known for these receptors. In the ViraFEST assay, antigen-specific CD4+ clonotypes were identified by expansion after peptide-pool stimulation. Culturing for 10 days preceded CD4+ T cell isolation. Of the BNT162b2 and mRNA-1273 vaccines, participants received two doses of one or the other. Sequenced here: CD4+ T cells from PBMCs cultured with HCoV-OC43 spike peptides, sampled after COVID-19 vaccination. The subset is: HCoV-OC43 spike overlapping peptide pool stimulation. Every receptor here comes from a human donor who received a COVID-19 vaccine.

This chain links TRBV3-1 (or the pseudogene TRBV3-2) with TRBJ1-2; no reliable D call. V was clipped by 3 bases and J by 4 bases, with 6 bases between them. Germline CDR1 and CDR2: LGHDT and YNNKEL (reference sequence). The length of the CDR3 is 12 residues. CDR3 protein: CASSQLSYGYTF. The DNA of the CDR3 is TGTGCCAGCAGCCAGCTAAGCTATGGCTACACCTTC.

The V call is TRBV28, the J call TRBJ2-3; 10 bases line up with TRBD1. The germline gives CDR1 MDHEN, CDR2 SYDVKM. The junction had 11 bases not matched to a gene; V was cut back by 11 bases and J by 3 bases. This CDR3 spans 15 amino acids. The CDR3: CASPSGTGVTDTQYF. CDR3 in DNA: TGTGCCTCTCCTTCCGGGACAGGGGTGACAGATACGCAGTATTTT.

V and J are TRBV10-2 and TRBJ2-3, with D unclear. Looked up from germline, CDR1 is WSHSY and CDR2 is SAAADI. This CDR3 has 12 residues. Between the trimmed V and J ends, which lost 5 bases and 4 bases, there was a span of 7 bases. The CDR3 DNA reads TGCGCCAGCAGTCCTAGTGCAGATACGCAGTATTTT. Amino acids: CASSPSADTQYF.

This clone was picked up a small number of times. J is TRBJ2-2 and V is TRBV5-6; tentatively, D is TRBD1 (5 bases). Trimming took 3 bases from V and 4 from J, leaving 10 bases between them. CDR3 length equals 14 residues. The germline CDR1 and CDR2 sequences are SGHDT and YYEEEE. The CDR3 region has the DNA TGTGCCAGCAGCTATCCAGGGATCACCGGGGAGCTGTTTTTT. As protein: CASSYPGITGELFF.

This clone was recorded once. This chain joins TRBV10-3 and TRBJ1-3; D is unclear. The CDR3 contains 15 residues. V shed 3 bases and J shed 0 bases, with 9 bases lying between them. CDR1 ENHRY and CDR2 SYGVKD come from the germline V gene. CDR3 protein: CAISDMGISGNTIYF. Here the CDR3 DNA reads TGTGCCATCAGTGATATGGGGATCTCTGGAAACACCATATATTTT.

The gene calls are TRBV6-5 and TRBJ2-3, with D possibly TRBD1 on 6 matching bases. Between the trimmed V and J ends, which lost 6 bases and 0 bases, there was a span of 13 bases. CDR3 size: 15 residues. Germline-derived CDR1 and CDR2 are MNHEY and SVGAGI. CDR3 region: CASRAGQLSTDTQYF. In DNA, the CDR3 is TGTGCCAGCAGAGCCGGACAGTTGAGCACAGATACGCAGTATTTT.

This clone appeared a few times. This chain joins TRBV2 and TRBJ2-7, with TRBD2 matching 12 bases. CDR3 length equals 12 residues. With 4 bases clipped from V and 13 bases from J, the junction kept 5 bases outside the gene matches. CDR1 and CDR2 from the germline V gene are SNHLY and FYNNEI. CDR3 in amino acids: CASSVLAGGLYV. The CDR3 DNA reads as TGTGCCAGCAGTGTGCTAGCGGGGGGGCTTTACGTC.

The chain is built from TRBV29-1 and TRBJ1-4; possible D gene TRBD1, 5 bases. The V gene lost 6 bases and the J gene lost 3 bases, with 11 bases spanning the gap. The CDR3 has 13 amino acids. Germline-derived CDR1 and CDR2 are SQVTM and ANQGSEA. CDR3 region: CSVAGSANEKLFF. CDR3 sequence (DNA): TGCAGCGTGGCAGGGTCCGCTAATGAAAAACTGTTTTTT.

The V call is TRBV6-1, the J call TRBJ1-2, with unresolved D. The V end lost 0 bases, the J end lost 6 bases, and 17 bases lay between the germline ends. The CDR3 totals 16 residues. Per germline, CDR1 MNHNS and CDR2 SASEGT. The chain's CDR3 is CASSEAHFTDPHGYTF. The CDR3 region has the DNA TGTGCCAGCAGTGAAGCGCATTTTACGGACCCGCATGGCTACACCTTC.

The chain's CDR3 is CASRFFGGETQYF. The CDR3 coding sequence is TGTGCCTCCCGATTTTTCGGGGGAGAGACCCAGTACTTC. V and J are TRBV6-5 and TRBJ2-5, with D possibly being TRBD2 (6 bases). The CDR3 has 13 amino acids. V lost 11 bases and J 4 bases, leaving 17 bases between the germline ends. The germline V gene has CDR1 MNHEY and CDR2 SVGAGI.

This clone is a singleton in its sample. The chain has TRBV7-2 and TRBJ2-7; 7 bases align to TRBD2. The V gene's germline CDR1 is SGHTA and CDR2 FQGNSA. This CDR3 comprises 15 residues. Trimming at V came to 1 base and at J to 4 bases, leaving 7 bases not matched to a gene. CDR3 residues: CASSLDGGWTYEQYV. In DNA, the CDR3 is TGTGCCAGCAGCTTAGACGGGGGGTGGACTTACGAGCAGTACGTC.

The rearrangement links TRBV5-4 to TRBJ1-6; TRBD1 matches 8 bases. Germline V gene lookup returns CDR1 SGHNT and CDR2 YYREEE (reference sequence). J gave up 8 bases and V 4 bases, and 5 bases lay outside the gene matches. The CDR3 is made up of 14 amino acids. The CDR3 DNA reads TGTGCCAGCAGCCTTGACAGGGGTGATTCACCCCTCCACTTT. It encodes CASSLDRGDSPLHF.

J is TRBJ1-5 and V is TRBV7-9; D gene unclear. This CDR3 is built from 16 residues. Germline loops: CDR1 SEHNR, CDR2 FQNEAQ (reference sequence). V lost 1 base and J lost 8, with 18 bases in between. CDR3 amino acids: CASSLVSSSRREPQHF. The CDR3, as DNA: TGTGCCAGCAGCTTAGTATCTTCGTCCCGGAGGGAGCCCCAGCATTTT.

The chain recombines TRBV4-1 with TRBJ2-1; 7 bases line up with TRBD1. Germline V gene sequence: CDR1 MGHRA, CDR2 YSYEKL. This CDR3 is built from 16 residues. V lost 4 bases to trimming and J lost 8 bases; unmatched junction nucleotides: 14. CDR3 amino acids: CASSLPGTVLRDEQFF. The CDR3 bases are TGCGCCAGCAGCCTCCCCGGGACAGTACTTCGAGATGAGCAGTTCTTC.

The chain carries TRBV2 and TRBJ1-1; D not resolved. Germline lookup yields CDR1 SNHLY and CDR2 FYNNEI. The V end lost 2 bases, the J end lost 1 base, and 8 bases lay between the germline ends. The CDR3 extends over 14 amino acids. The CDR3 coding sequence is TGTGCCAGCAGTGAACTTAGGGCGAACACTGAAGCTTTCTTT. This gives the protein CASSELRANTEAFF.

J is TRBJ1-6 and V is TRBV2, with 8 nucleotides matching TRBD1. The CDR3 has 14 amino acids. Germline-derived CDR1 and CDR2 are SNHLY and FYNNEI. J lost 7 bases, V lost 1 base, and 0 bases had no gene match. CDR3 bases: TGTGCCAGCAGTGAAGGACAGGGGAATTCACCCCTCCACTTT. Translated, it gives CASSEGQGNSPLHF.

This sequence joins TRBV5-1 and TRBJ2-3, with 8 bases lining up with TRBD1. Germline CDR1 reads SGHRS; CDR2 reads YFSETQ. This CDR3 is 15 amino acids long. V dropped 4 bases and J dropped 6; count of bases not matched to a gene: 10. The CDR3 DNA is TGCGCCAGCAGCCCCATTTCCAACAGGGGGGATACGCAGTATTTT. Translated, it gives CASSPISNRGDTQYF. Full variable domain (outside the CDR3, taken from reference TRBV5-1 and TRBJ2-3): KAGVTQTPRYLIKTRGQQVTLSCSPISGHRSVSWYQQTPGQGLQFLFEYFSETQRNKGNFPGRFSGRQFSNSRSEMNVSTLELGDSALYLCASSPISNRGDTQYFGPGTRLTVL.